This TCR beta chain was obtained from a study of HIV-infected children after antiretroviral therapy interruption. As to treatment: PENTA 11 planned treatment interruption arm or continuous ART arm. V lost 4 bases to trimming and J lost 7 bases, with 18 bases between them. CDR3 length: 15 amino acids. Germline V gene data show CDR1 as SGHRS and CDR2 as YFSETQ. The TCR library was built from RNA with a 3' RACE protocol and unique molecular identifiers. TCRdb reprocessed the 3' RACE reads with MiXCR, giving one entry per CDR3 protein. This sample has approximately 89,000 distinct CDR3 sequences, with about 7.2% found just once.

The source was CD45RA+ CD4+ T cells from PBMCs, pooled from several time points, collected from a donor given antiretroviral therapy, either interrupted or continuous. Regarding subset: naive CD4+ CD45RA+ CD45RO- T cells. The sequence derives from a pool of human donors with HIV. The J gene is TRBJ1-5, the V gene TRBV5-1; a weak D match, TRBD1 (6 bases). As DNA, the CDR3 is TGCGCCAGCAGCCGCGGACAGTCCCCCAAACAGCCCCAGCATTTT. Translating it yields CASSRGQSPKQPQHF.